This T cell receptor (beta chain) was recovered during a study of T cell responses to AZD1222 COVID-19 vaccine. Findings and caveats of the study: Nearly half of spike-specific TCRs reportedly go after variant regions that carry no mutations. Seropositive status at baseline applied to only five or six AZD1222 recipients. Mostly white British, mostly female donors; authors suggested clonal diversity may be underestimated. Spike-specific TCR breadth rose after two AZD1222 doses, and depth rose as well.

The assay was immunoSEQ multiplex PCR, and TCRdb's table has in-frame clones only and misses some. Found here are 88,000 or so clones, approximately 88% of them singletons; the top ten hold 4% to 5%. Concerning this clone: The antigen remains unidentified.

Germline loops: CDR1 MGHRA, CDR2 YSYEKL. This CDR3 comprises 16 residues. The V end was cut by 5 bases, the J end by 4 bases, with 21 bases between. The sequence was collected from an adult who received the AZD1222 COVID-19 vaccine. This specimen consisted of peripheral blood, obtained 28 days after the second AZD1222 dose. The chain has TRBV4-1 and TRBJ2-7; D possibly uses TRBD1 or TRBD2 (6 bases each). CDR3 nucleotide sequence: TGCGCCAGCAGCTACGACCTCACAGGAGGGGGGTACGAGCAGTACTTC. Protein sequence: CASSYDLTGGGYEQYF.